This entry concerns a single TCR beta chain. Original processing notes: The assay estimated nucleated cells by amplifying reference gene primers. TCRdb's table, derived via immunoSEQ multiplex PCR, lists solely in-frame clones and lacks some. The D gene and trimming were derived from the DNA, and the V and J assignments and clone size from that table. The sample contains fewer than 200,000 clones, 84% of which appear only once. This sample was included in a study of blood T cell repertoires in COVID-19. Background on the study: Sample material is recorded as cDNA or gDNA derived from T cells, B-cell-depleted T cells, or PBMCs.

The study recruited people aged 18 to 89 years across approximately 24 US areas. The germline V gene has CDR1 SGDLS and CDR2 YYNGEE. The CDR3 spans 15 residues. Trimming removed 2 bases at V and 5 bases at J, with 16 bases between. The chain recombines TRBV9 with TRBJ2-5; D may be TRBD1 (5 bases). This TCR came from a woman aged 25 to 45 who had been exposed to COVID-19. Sequenced material: PBMCs or T cells enriched from blood (not recorded which). CDR3 in amino acids: CASSVQGWLSETQYF. The CDR3 coding sequence is TGTGCCAGCAGCGTGCAGGGTTGGTTGTCGGAGACCCAGTACTTC.